The T cell receptor beta chain described here comes from a study of T cells after somatic rescue of genetic block. CDR3 size: 15 residues. Germline V gives CDR1 SGHAT, CDR2 FQNNGV. V trimming: 2 bases; J trimming: 2 bases; junction bases outside the gene matches: 6. Sequencing used immunoSEQ multiplex PCR; TCRdb keeps in-frame clones, though not all of them. The sample lists roughly 71,000 clones; more than 75% were seen once. Sequencing was carried out using peripheral blood mononuclear cells (PBMCs). This clonotype was obtained from a man aged 25 to 45. V gene TRBV11-2 combines with J gene TRBJ2-7; 7 positions agree with TRBD2. CDR3 protein: CASSLLGEGTYEQYF. The CDR3 DNA follows: TGTGCCAGCAGCTTATTGGGGGAGGGAACCTACGAGCAGTACTTC.